This T cell receptor beta chain was recovered during a study of blood T cell repertoires in COVID-19. In the study overall: Researchers got acute and convalescent COVID-19 samples from the United States, Italy and Spain. In each case, the material was cDNA or gDNA derived from T cells, B-cell-depleted T cells, or PBMCs.

Original handling: Estimation of nucleated cell counts was performed using reference gene primer amplification. The table came from immunoSEQ multiplex PCR; TCRdb's copy has only in-frame clones and leaves some out. V, J and clone size reflect that table, while D and trimming were determined from the DNA. The top ten hold around 20% of the sample, which has tens of thousands of clones, roughly 75% seen once. The CDR3 has 13 amino acids. The sequence came from a human donor in a cohort sampled during active or convalescent COVID-19. This chain links TRBV21-1 with TRBJ1-1; the table names TRBD1, a call not compared with the DNA. TRBV21-1 is a pseudogene locus. Sequencing was performed on peripheral blood. The CDR3 DNA sequence: TGTGCCAGCAGCTCCCTCAATGGCAGTGAAGCTTTCTTT. It specifies CASSSLNGSEAFF.